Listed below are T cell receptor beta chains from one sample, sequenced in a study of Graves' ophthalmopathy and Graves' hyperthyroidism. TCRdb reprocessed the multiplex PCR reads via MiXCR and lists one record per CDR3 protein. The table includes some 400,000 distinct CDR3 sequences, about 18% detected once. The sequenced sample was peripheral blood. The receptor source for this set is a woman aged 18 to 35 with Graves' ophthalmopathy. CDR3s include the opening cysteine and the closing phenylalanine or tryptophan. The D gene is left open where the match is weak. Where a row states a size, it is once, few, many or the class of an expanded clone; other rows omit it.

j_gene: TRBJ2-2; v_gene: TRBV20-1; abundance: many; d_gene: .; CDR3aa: CSASRADHTGELFF; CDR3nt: TGCAGTGCTAGTCGGGCGGACCACACCGGGGAGCTGTTTTTT
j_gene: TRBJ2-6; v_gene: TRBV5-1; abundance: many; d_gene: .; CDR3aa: CASSLVVTGMPSGANVLTF; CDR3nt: TGCGCCAGCAGCTTGGTGGTGACAGGTATGCCCTCTGGGGCCAACGTCCTGACTTTC
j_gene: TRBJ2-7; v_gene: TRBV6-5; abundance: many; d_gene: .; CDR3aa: CASSYFASETRPNEQYF; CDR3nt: TGTGCCAGCAGTTACTTCGCTTCGGAGACTAGACCGAACGAGCAGTACTTC
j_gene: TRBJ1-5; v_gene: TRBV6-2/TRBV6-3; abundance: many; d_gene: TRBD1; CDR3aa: CASSPGQGFGNQPQHF; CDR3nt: TGTGCCAGCTCCCCCGGACAGGGGTTTGGCAATCAGCCCCAGCATTTT
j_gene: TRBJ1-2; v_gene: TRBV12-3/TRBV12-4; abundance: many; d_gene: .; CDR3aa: CASRQTGSLNYGYTF; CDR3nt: TGTGCCAGCAGACAGACAGGTAGCCTAAACTATGGCTACACCTTC
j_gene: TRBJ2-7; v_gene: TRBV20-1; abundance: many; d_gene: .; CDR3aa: CSARIPHSSYEQYF; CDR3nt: TGCAGTGCTAGGATCCCCCATTCCTCCTACGAGCAGTACTTC
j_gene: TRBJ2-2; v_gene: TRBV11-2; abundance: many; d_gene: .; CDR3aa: CASSSYLGDNTGELFF; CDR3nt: TGTGCCAGCAGCTCGTACCTGGGTGATAACACCGGGGAGCTGTTTTTT
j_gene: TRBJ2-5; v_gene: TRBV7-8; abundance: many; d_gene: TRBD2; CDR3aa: CASSLPGGETQYF; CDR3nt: TGTGCCAGCAGCCTCCCCGGGGGGGAGACCCAGTACTTC
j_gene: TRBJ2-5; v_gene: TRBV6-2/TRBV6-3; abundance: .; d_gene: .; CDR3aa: CASSYSTIGSPETQYF; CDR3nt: TGTGCCAGCAGTTACTCCACGATAGGTTCCCCAGAGACCCAGTACTTC
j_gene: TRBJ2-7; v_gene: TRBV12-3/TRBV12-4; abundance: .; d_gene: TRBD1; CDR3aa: CASAGTDYEQYF; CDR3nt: TGTGCCAGCGCTGGGACAGACTACGAGCAGTACTTC
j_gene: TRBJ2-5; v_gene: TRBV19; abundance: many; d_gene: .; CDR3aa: CASKNSETKGYQETQYF; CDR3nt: TGTGCCAGTAAAAATAGCGAGACAAAGGGTTACCAAGAGACCCAGTACTTC
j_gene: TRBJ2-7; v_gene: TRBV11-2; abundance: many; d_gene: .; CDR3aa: CASSLDGETRWGRKYF; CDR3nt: TGTGCCAGCAGCTTAGATGGCGAAACGCGATGGGGAAGGAAGTACTTC
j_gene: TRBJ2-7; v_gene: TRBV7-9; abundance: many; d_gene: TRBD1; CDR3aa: CASSLTETGVEQYF; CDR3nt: TGTGCCAGCAGCTTAACCGAGACAGGGGTCGAGCAGTACTTC
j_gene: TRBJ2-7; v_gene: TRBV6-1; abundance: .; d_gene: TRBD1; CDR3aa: CASSEDRGQDEQYF; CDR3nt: TGTGCCAGCAGTGAGGACAGGGGACAGGACGAGCAGTACTTC
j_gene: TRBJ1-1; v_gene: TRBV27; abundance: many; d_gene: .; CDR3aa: CASSLSKGRGTEAFF; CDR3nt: TGTGCCAGCAGTTTATCGAAGGGTAGGGGCACTGAAGCTTTCTTT
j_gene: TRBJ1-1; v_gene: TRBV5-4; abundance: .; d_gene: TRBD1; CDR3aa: CASSLSTGGRPEAFF; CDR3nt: TGTGCCAGCAGCCTGTCGACAGGGGGTCGGCCCGAAGCTTTCTTT
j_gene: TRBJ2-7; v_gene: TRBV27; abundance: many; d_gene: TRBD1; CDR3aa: CASSWEYGTGAYEQYF; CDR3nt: TGTGCCAGCAGTTGGGAATACGGGACAGGGGCCTACGAGCAGTACTTC
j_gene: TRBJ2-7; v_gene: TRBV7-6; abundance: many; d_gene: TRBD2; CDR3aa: CASSLDGGGGISYEQYF; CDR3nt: TGTGCCAGCAGCTTAGATGGCGGGGGGGGGATATCCTACGAGCAGTACTTC
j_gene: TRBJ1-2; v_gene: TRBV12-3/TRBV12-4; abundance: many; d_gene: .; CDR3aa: CASSPSFFPGYTF; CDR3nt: TGTGCCAGCAGTCCCTCCTTCTTCCCCGGCTACACCTTC
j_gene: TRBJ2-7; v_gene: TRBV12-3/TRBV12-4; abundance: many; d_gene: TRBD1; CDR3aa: CASSRTGNEQYF; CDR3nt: TGTGCCAGCAGCAGGACAGGGAACGAGCAGTACTTC
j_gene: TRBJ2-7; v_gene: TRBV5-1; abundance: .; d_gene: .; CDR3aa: CASSLDRLTGYEQYF; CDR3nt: TGCGCCAGCAGCTTGGACAGGTTAACGGGCTACGAGCAGTACTTC
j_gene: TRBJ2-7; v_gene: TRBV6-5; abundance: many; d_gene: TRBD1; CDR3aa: CASSSTDRGSSYEQYF; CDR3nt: TGTGCCAGCAGTTCCACCGACAGGGGAAGCTCCTACGAGCAGTACTTC
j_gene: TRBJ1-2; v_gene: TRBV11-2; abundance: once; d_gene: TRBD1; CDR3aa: CASSLGPFKTQGANFQGYTF; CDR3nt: TGTGCCAGCAGCTTAGGTCCCTTCAAAACCCAGGGGGCTAATTTTCAAGGCTACACCTTC
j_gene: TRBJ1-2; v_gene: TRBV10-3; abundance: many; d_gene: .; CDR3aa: CAISEGANGYTF; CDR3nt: TGTGCCATCAGTGAAGGGGCAAATGGCTACACCTTC
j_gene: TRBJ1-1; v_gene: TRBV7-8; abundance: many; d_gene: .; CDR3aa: CASSGRDTYTEAFF; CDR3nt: TGTGCCAGCAGCGGACGAGACACTTACACTGAAGCTTTCTTT
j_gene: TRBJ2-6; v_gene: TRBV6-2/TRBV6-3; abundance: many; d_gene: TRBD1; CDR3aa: CASSYRGSGTGASEANVLTF; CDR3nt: TGTGCCAGCAGTTATCGCGGCTCCGGGACAGGGGCGTCGGAGGCCAACGTCCTGACTTTC
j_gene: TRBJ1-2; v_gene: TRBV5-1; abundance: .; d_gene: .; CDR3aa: CASSWEQGYGYTF; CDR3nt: TGCGCCAGCAGCTGGGAACAGGGCTATGGCTACACCTTC
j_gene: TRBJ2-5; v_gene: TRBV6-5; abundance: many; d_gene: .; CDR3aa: CASSYLGELAEETQYF; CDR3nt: TGTGCCAGCAGTTACCTAGGGGAACTAGCAGAAGAGACCCAGTACTTC
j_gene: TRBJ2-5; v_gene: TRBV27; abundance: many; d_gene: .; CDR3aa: CASSYGTGFETQYF; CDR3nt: TGTGCCAGCAGTTACGGGACGGGTTTTGAGACCCAGTACTTC
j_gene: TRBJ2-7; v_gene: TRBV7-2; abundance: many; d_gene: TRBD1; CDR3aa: CASSLVGQALIYEQYF; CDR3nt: TGTGCCAGCAGCTTAGTTGGACAGGCCCTAATCTACGAGCAGTACTTC
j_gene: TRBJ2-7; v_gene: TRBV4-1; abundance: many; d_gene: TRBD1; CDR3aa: CASSQEPTGGSYEQYF; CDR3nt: TGCGCCAGCAGCCAAGAGCCGACAGGGGGCTCCTACGAGCAGTACTTC
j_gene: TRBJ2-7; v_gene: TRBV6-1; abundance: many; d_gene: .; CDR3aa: CASLKGISRRSSYEQYF; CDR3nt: TGTGCCAGCCTGAAGGGGATTTCAAGGCGGAGCTCCTACGAGCAGTACTTC
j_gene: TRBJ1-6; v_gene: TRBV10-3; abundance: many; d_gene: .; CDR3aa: CASKVQEYSPLHF; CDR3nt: TGTGCCTCGAAGGTACAGGAATATTCACCCCTCCACTTT
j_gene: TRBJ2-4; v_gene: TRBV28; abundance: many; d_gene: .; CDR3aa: CASSHGQAKNIQYF; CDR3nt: TGTGCCAGCAGTCACGGACAGGCCAAAAACATTCAGTACTTC
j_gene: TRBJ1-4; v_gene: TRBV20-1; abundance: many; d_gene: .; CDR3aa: CSAGRGLGDEKLFF; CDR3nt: TGCAGTGCTGGGCGGGGGCTCGGGGATGAAAAACTGTTTTTT
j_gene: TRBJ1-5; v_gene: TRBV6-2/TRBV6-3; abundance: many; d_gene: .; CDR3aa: CASSYRVTSNQPQHF; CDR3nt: TGTGCCAGCAGTTACCGGGTGACTAGCAATCAGCCCCAGCATTTT
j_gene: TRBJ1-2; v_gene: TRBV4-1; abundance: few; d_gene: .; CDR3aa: CASSQEGAGLYGYTF; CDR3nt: TGCGCCAGCAGCCAAGAGGGAGCAGGGCTCTATGGCTACACCTTC
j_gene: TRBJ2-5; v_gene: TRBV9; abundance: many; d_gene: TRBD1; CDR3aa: CASGTGGETQYF; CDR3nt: TGTGCCAGCGGTACAGGGGGTGAGACCCAGTACTTC
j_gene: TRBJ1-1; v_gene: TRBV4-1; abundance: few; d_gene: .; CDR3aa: CASSQAMEWTEAFF; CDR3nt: TGCGCCAGCAGCCAAGCGATGGAATGGACTGAAGCTTTCTTT
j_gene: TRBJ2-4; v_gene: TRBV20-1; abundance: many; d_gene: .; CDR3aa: CSAARGSGGNIQYF; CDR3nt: TGCAGTGCTGCGCGGGGCTCCGGGGGAAACATTCAGTACTTC
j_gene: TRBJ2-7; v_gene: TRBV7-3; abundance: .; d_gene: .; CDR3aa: CASSPNGYEQYF; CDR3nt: TGTGCCAGCAGCCCCAACGGTTACGAGCAGTACTTC
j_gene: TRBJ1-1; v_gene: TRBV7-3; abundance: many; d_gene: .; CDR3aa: CASSPGRGPPLNTEAFF; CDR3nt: TGTGCCAGCAGCCCCGGAAGGGGACCACCTCTGAACACTGAAGCTTTCTTT
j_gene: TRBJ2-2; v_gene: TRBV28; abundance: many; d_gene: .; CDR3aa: CASSNPSGELFF; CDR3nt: TGTGCCAGCAGTAACCCTTCCGGGGAGCTGTTTTTT
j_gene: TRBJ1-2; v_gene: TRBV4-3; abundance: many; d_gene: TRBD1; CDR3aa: CASSQDQGGRGGCTF; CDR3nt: TGCGCCAGCAGCCAAGATCAGGGGGGTAGGGGTGGCTGCACCTTC
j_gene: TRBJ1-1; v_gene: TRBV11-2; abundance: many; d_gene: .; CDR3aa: CASSRFQGTGTEAFF; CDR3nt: TGTGCCAGCAGCCGCTTTCAGGGTACGGGCACTGAAGCTTTCTTT
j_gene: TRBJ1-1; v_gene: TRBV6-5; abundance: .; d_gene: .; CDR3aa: CASSSSGYTEAFF; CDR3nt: TGTGCCAGCAGCTCCTCAGGTTACACTGAAGCTTTCTTT
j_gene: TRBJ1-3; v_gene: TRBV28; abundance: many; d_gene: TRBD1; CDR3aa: CASSRDRGSGNTIYF; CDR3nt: TGTGCCAGCAGTCGGGACAGGGGCTCTGGAAACACCATATATTTT
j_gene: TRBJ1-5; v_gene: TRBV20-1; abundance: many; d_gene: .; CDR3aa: CSAREEVGRVSNQPQHF; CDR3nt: TGCAGTGCTAGAGAGGAAGTGGGCAGGGTTAGCAATCAGCCCCAGCATTTT